The 30 T cell receptor beta chains in this list originate from one sample, sequenced in a study of blood T cell repertoires in COVID-19. Measured with immunoSEQ multiplex PCR; TCRdb has only the in-frame clones, and not every one. The table shows over 200,000 clones, with 85% occurring only once. The sequencing sample was made of PBMCs or T cells enriched from blood (not recorded which). These receptor sequences come from a man in his forties or fifties who had recovered from COVID-19.

V usage is TRBV10-3 and J usage is TRBJ2-1; 13 bases agree with TRBD2. Germline loops: CDR1 ENHRY, CDR2 SYGVKD. The CDR3 runs 15 residues. V was clipped by 3 bases and J by 11 bases; unmatched bases: 7. CDR3 region: CAISDTGLAGPKQFF. In DNA, the CDR3 is TGTGCCATCAGTGACACGGGACTAGCGGGACCAAAGCAGTTCTTC.

The count of this clone is one. The chain combines TRBV7-9 with TRBJ2-5, with 9 bases identical to TRBD2. CDR1 is SEHNR, CDR2 FQNEAQ, per germline (reference sequence). The CDR3 length is 15 residues. V was clipped by 5 bases and J by 1 base; unmatched bases: 5. As DNA, the CDR3 is TGTGCCAGCAGCCACCGACTAGCGGCCCAAGAGACCCAGTACTTC. This gives the protein CASSHRLAAQETQYF.

This clone turned up a few times. This chain connects TRBV7-8 to TRBJ1-5, with 7 bases that match TRBD1. Germline loops: CDR1 SGHVS, CDR2 FQNEAQ. This CDR3 has 15 residues. J gave up 2 bases and V 1 base, and 2 bases lay outside the gene matches. CDR3 nucleotides: TGTGCCAGCAGCTTAGGGACAGGTGGCAATCAGCCCCAGCATTTT. As protein: CASSLGTGGNQPQHF.

This rearrangement joins TRBV28 to TRBJ1-3; 9 bases are shared with TRBD1. The CDR3 runs to 16 residues. CDR1 is MDHEN, CDR2 SYDVKM, per germline. Unmatched junction bases numbered 4, after V lost 4 bases and J lost 0 bases. The CDR3 DNA reads TGTGCCAGCAGTTCAACAGGGGGCAGCTCTGGAAACACCATATATTTT. It codes for CASSSTGGSSGNTIYF.

This chain links TRBV12-3 or TRBV12-4 with TRBJ2-1, with D perhaps TRBD1 (6 bases). CDR3 length: 12 amino acids. V gave up 6 bases and J gave up 6 bases, with 9 bases separating them. CDR3 coding DNA: TGTGCCAGCAGGAGGGGGACCAATGAGCAGTTCTTC. Its protein product is CASRRGTNEQFF.

The V call is TRBV27, the J call TRBJ2-1; a possible D gene is TRBD1 (5 bases). Germline-derived CDR1 and CDR2 are MNHEY and SMNVEV (reference sequence). Trimming removed 0 bases from V and 7 bases from J, with 16 bases in between. The CDR3 has 16 amino acids. The CDR3 DNA follows: TGTGCCAGCAGTTTATCCCGACAGCACAACGGGAATGAGCAGTTCTTC. Encoded protein: CASSLSRQHNGNEQFF.

This clone was picked up a small number of times. The chain has TRBV5-1 and TRBJ2-7, with 11 nucleotides matching TRBD2. CDR1 is SGHRS and CDR2 is YFSETQ in the germline V gene. V shed 1 base and J 6 bases; nucleotides not matched to a gene: 3. CDR3 length: 14 amino acids. CDR3 in DNA: TGCGCCAGCAGCTTGTTACTAGCGGGAGCCGAGCAGTACTTC. Translated: CASSLLLAGAEQYF.

The chain carries TRBV2 and TRBJ1-2; D perhaps matches TRBD1 (5 bases). With 1 base removed from V and 6 bases from J, the gap between germline ends came to 12 bases. This CDR3 spans 14 amino acids. Germline V CDR1 and CDR2: SNHLY, FYNNEI. CDR3 sequence (DNA): TGTGCCAGCAGTGAAGTGGGGCGGGGAGATGGCTACACCTTC. It yields the protein CASSEVGRGDGYTF. Supplemented by reference TRBV2 and TRBJ1-2, the full variable domain reads EPEVTQTPSHQVTQMGQEVILRCVPISNHLYFYWYRQILGQKVEFLVSFYNNEISEKSEIFDDQFSVERPDGSNFTLKIRSTKLEDSAMYFCASSEVGRGDGYTFGSGTRLTVV.

The V gene is TRBV28, the J gene TRBJ1-2; 9 bases fit TRBD1. From germline, CDR1 is MDHEN and CDR2 SYDVKM. The CDR3 loop spans 14 amino acids. V lost 7 bases and J lost 6; bases outside the gene matches: 9. CDR3 sequence reads: CASIPGDRVNGYTF. The DNA of the CDR3 is TGTGCCAGCATCCCCGGGGACAGGGTAAATGGCTACACCTTC.

The V call is TRBV6-5, the J call TRBJ1-2; TRBD1 aligns across 7 bases. The CDR3 spans 14 residues. J lost 0 bases, V lost 8 bases, and 6 bases had no gene match. Germline CDR1 MNHEY, CDR2 SVGAGI. As DNA, the CDR3 is TGTGCCAGCCGGGCAGGGGGAGCTAACTATGGCTACACCTTC. Its protein product is CASRAGGANYGYTF.

The V and J genes are TRBV12-3 or TRBV12-4 and TRBJ2-3; TRBD2 might be the D (5 bases). The CDR3 runs to 12 residues. The germline V and J ends were trimmed by 6 bases and 4 bases, with 8 bases remaining between them. The CDR3, as DNA: TGTGCCAGCAGCTCCGGGGCAGATACGCAGTATTTT. Its translation is CASSSGADTQYF.

This clone was seen only once. V is TRBV7-2 and J is TRBJ2-3, with TRBD2 matching 7 bases. V gave up 5 bases and J gave up 4 bases; unmatched junction bases: 9. This CDR3 has 15 amino acids. The V gene's germline CDR1 is SGHTA and CDR2 FQGNSA. The chain's CDR3 is CASSPGLGRADTQYF. Here the CDR3 DNA reads TGTGCCAGCAGCCCCGGACTAGGGAGGGCAGATACGCAGTATTTT.

The V and J genes are TRBV14 and TRBJ1-5; no firm D call. Germline CDR1 and CDR2: SGHDN and FVKESK. The germline V and J ends were trimmed by 0 bases and 0 bases, with 12 bases remaining between them. This CDR3 spans 17 amino acids. The CDR3 DNA sequence: TGTGCCAGCAGCCAAGATTCGCGGGGTTTTAGCAATCAGCCCCAGCATTTT. Translated: CASSQDSRGFSNQPQHF.

The V gene is TRBV30, the J gene TRBJ2-7; 8 bases agree with TRBD1. The CDR3 has 15 residues. Trimming took 1 base from V and 0 from J; bases not matched to a gene: 5. CDR1 is GTSNPN and CDR2 is SVGIG in the germline V gene (reference sequence). DNA of the CDR3: TGTGCCTGGAGTGACAGGGGGACCAACTCCTACGAGCAGTACTTC. It codes for CAWSDRGTNSYEQYF.

This clone was observed a single time. This rearrangement joins TRBV4-2 to TRBJ2-7; 9 bases are shared with TRBD2. V was pared by 0 bases and J by 11 bases, with 8 bases of the junction left unmatched. Germline V gene lookup returns CDR1 LGHNA and CDR2 YNFKEQ. The CDR3 extends over 14 amino acids. CDR3 coding DNA: TGTGCCAGCAGCCAAGATAGGGGACTAGCACCGGAGTACTTC. Its translation: CASSQDRGLAPEYF.

The V call is TRBV4-1, the J call TRBJ2-7; D unclear. CDR3 size: 14 residues. In germline, CDR1 is MGHRA, CDR2 YSYEKL. With 0 bases removed from V and 0 bases from J, the gap between germline ends came to 6 bases. The CDR3 loop reads CASSQEWSSYEQYF. The DNA of the CDR3 is TGCGCCAGCAGCCAAGAGTGGAGCTCCTACGAGCAGTACTTC.

The rearrangement uses TRBV29-1 and TRBJ2-3, with TRBD2 identical over 8 bases. V was pared by 8 bases and J by 3 bases, with 4 bases of the junction left unmatched. The CDR3 spans 12 residues. Looked up from germline, CDR1 is SQVTM and CDR2 is ANQGSEA. In DNA form, the CDR3 reads TGCAGCTCCCGACTAGCGACAGATACGCAGTATTTT. It is translated as CSSRLATDTQYF.

This clone was seen only a few times. This rearrangement joins TRBV5-3 to TRBJ1-1; D is perhaps TRBD1 (5 bases). TRBV5-3 is an ORF; its function is uncertain. The germline V and J ends were trimmed by 2 bases and 10 bases, with 12 bases remaining between them. This CDR3 has 12 amino acids. The CDR3 loop is CARSFDGHGAFF. The CDR3 nucleotides read TGTGCCAGAAGCTTCGATGGACACGGAGCTTTCTTT.

This clone was recorded a few times. The chain carries TRBV21-1 and TRBJ1-5. TRBV21-1 has pseudogene status. The CDR3 extends over 13 amino acids. In nucleotides, the CDR3 is TGTGCCAGCAGACCGCGGGGGTCTGAGCCCCAGCATTTT. Translation gives CASRPRGSEPQHF.

The genes are TRBV5-4 and TRBJ2-7; perhaps TRBD2 as D (6 bases). Trimming removed 1 base from V and 3 bases from J, with 8 bases in between. The germline CDR1 and CDR2 sequences are SGHNT and YYREEE (reference sequence). This CDR3 spans 13 amino acids. CDR3 amino acids: CASSLQGLYEQYF. CDR3 coding DNA: TGTGCCAGCAGCTTGCAGGGACTCTACGAGCAGTACTTC.

CDR3 sequence (DNA): TGTGCCAGCAGCACCGGACGGGGGGTGGGAAATTCACCCCTCCACTTT. Translated: CASSTGRGVGNSPLHF. The chain has TRBV13 and TRBJ1-6; D perhaps matches TRBD1 (5 bases). V was shortened by 5 bases and J by 7 bases, with 18 bases between the two germline ends. The CDR3 consists of 16 residues. Germline V gives CDR1 PRHDT, CDR2 FYEKMQ (reference sequence).

The chain carries TRBV3-1 (or the pseudogene TRBV3-2) and TRBJ2-7, with 10 nucleotides matching TRBD1. Germline V gives CDR1 LGHDT, CDR2 YNNKEL (reference sequence). J lost 4 bases, V lost 4 bases, and 4 bases had no gene match. CDR3 length equals 14 residues. The CDR3 nucleotides read TGTGCCAGCAGCCCGGGACAGGGGATGTACGAGCAGTACTTC. Translated: CASSPGQGMYEQYF.

A remark on this clone: The same CDR3 can be traced to other DNA sequences in this sample. CDR3 bases: TGCGCCAGCAGCTCTGGACAAAGCACAGATACGCAGTATTTT. It specifies CASSSGQSTDTQYF. The genes are TRBV5-1 and TRBJ2-3; D may be TRBD1 (5 bases). Germline CDR1 SGHRS, CDR2 YFSETQ. Trimming took off 3 bases at V and 0 bases at J, with 8 bases between the two ends. The CDR3 runs 14 residues.

The genes are TRBV28 and TRBJ1-2; 7 bases align to TRBD1. The CDR3 contains 15 residues. Germline trimming cut 6 bases from V and 8 bases from J; bases unmatched to any gene: 15. Germline loops: CDR1 MDHEN, CDR2 SYDVKM. The CDR3 loop reads CASSTTTGPGIGYTF. The DNA of the CDR3 is TGTGCCAGCAGCACCACGACAGGGCCAGGAATCGGCTACACCTTC.

The CDR3 sequence: CASSQGVQDQETQYF. In nucleotides, the CDR3 is TGTGCCAGCAGCCAAGGGGTCCAGGACCAAGAGACCCAGTACTTC. The chain joins TRBV3-1 (or the pseudogene TRBV3-2) to TRBJ2-5; D remains ambiguous. The V gene's germline CDR1 is LGHDT and CDR2 YNNKEL (reference sequence). The CDR3 runs to 15 residues. With 1 base removed from V and 0 bases from J, the gap between germline ends came to 9 bases.

The chain is built from TRBV30 and TRBJ1-4; a possible D gene is TRBD1 (6 bases). CDR1 GTSNPN and CDR2 SVGIG come from the germline V gene (reference sequence). Trimming removed 0 bases from V and 4 bases from J, with 21 bases in between. The CDR3 is 18 residues long. The CDR3 region has the DNA TGTGCCTGGAGTGTTTCGGACAGACCCATGCAGGGTAATGAAAAACTGTTTTTT. Translation gives CAWSVSDRPMQGNEKLFF.

The rearrangement joins TRBV5-4 to TRBJ2-7; tentative D call: TRBD2 (6 bases). Germline assignment: CDR1 SGHNT and CDR2 YYREEE (reference sequence). The CDR3 runs to 11 residues. V lost 5 bases, J lost 7 bases, and 10 bases lay in between. The DNA for the CDR3 is TGTGCCAGCAGTTCCGGGGGAGAGCAGTACTTC. Its translation is CASSSGGEQYF.

The chain employs TRBV3-1 (or the pseudogene TRBV3-2) and TRBJ2-2; D is undetermined. V lost 3 bases and J 6 bases, leaving 2 bases between the germline ends. CDR1 is LGHDT, CDR2 YNNKEL, per germline (reference sequence). The CDR3 spans 11 residues. This chain's CDR3 is CASSHAGELFF. In nucleotides, the CDR3 is TGTGCCAGCAGCCACGCCGGGGAGCTGTTTTTT.

The rearrangement joins TRBV3-1 (or the pseudogene TRBV3-2) to TRBJ2-7, with D possibly matching TRBD2 (7 bases). V lost 4 bases, J lost 2 bases, and 15 bases lay in between. This CDR3 spans 15 amino acids. Germline CDR1 LGHDT, CDR2 YNNKEL (reference sequence). The CDR3 region has the DNA TGTGCCAGCAGCCCTCGGGGAGGGGGACCCTACGAGCAGTACTTC. As protein: CASSPRGGGPYEQYF.

V is TRBV5-1 and J is TRBJ1-4, with 8 bases that match TRBD1. This CDR3 comprises 16 residues. J was trimmed by 8 bases and V by 0 bases; bases with no gene match: 9. The V gene's germline CDR1 is SGHRS and CDR2 YFSETQ. In DNA form, the CDR3 reads TGCGCCAGCAGCTTGGTTACACAGGGGGGTTCGGAAAAACTGTTTTTT. Amino acid sequence: CASSLVTQGGSEKLFF.